The rows below give T cell receptor beta chains drawn from one sample of a study of CD4+ T cells in melanoma. Generated by immunoSEQ multiplex PCR, the TCRdb table keeps only in-frame clones and is missing some. The sample contains 110,000 to 150,000 clones, nearly 95% of which appear only once. All receptors derive from a human donor with melanoma. Both conserved end residues are part of each CDR3. Each record gives: V gene, J gene, D gene, clone size, CDR3 protein, CDR3 DNA. D genes are given only for firm matches. Clone size is given for some rows only: seen once, a few or many times, or a class if the clone is expanded.

TRBV5-6	TRBJ2-2	NA	NA	CASRQAITGELFF	TGTGCCAGCAGGCAAGCAATCACCGGGGAGCTGTTTTTT
TRBV19	TRBJ1-2	NA	NA	CASSISLISGYTF	TGTGCCAGTAGTATTTCTCTAATTAGTGGCTACACCTTC
TRBV12-5	TRBJ1-2	NA	NA	CASGFMGYGYTF	TGTGCTAGTGGTTTCATGGGATATGGCTACACCTTC
TRBV5-4	TRBJ2-2	TRBD2	NA	CASSATGTSLPGELFF	TGTGCCAGCAGCGCGACCGGGACTAGCCTTCCCGGGGAGCTGTTTTTT
TRBV4-2	TRBJ2-2	NA	once	CASSQEALVVGAGELFF	TGTGCCAGCAGCCAAGAGGCACTAGTAGTTGGGGCCGGGGAGCTGTTTTTT
TRBV5-6	TRBJ2-7	NA	NA	CASSPGWQDTYEQYF	TGTGCCAGCAGCCCCGGGTGGCAGGATACCTACGAGCAGTACTTC
TRBV30	TRBJ2-2	NA	NA	CAWSVRMGRVGGELFF	TGTGCCTGGAGTGTACGTATGGGCAGGGTCGGCGGGGAGCTGTTTTTT
TRBV6-1	TRBJ1-5	NA	NA	CASKALRVQHF	TGTGCCAGCAAGGCCCTGCGGGTTCAGCATTTT
TRBV6-5	TRBJ1-1	TRBD1	few	CASLRQGGIEAFF	TGTGCCAGCCTACGACAGGGAGGCATTGAAGCTTTCTTT
TRBV9	TRBJ1-1	TRBD1	NA	CASSPRGGTGGLNTEAFF	TGTGCCAGCAGCCCCCGAGGCGGGACAGGGGGACTGAACACTGAAGCTTTCTTT
TRBV5-1	TRBJ1-4	NA	NA	CASSLTPESTNEKLFF	TGCGCCAGCAGCCTCACCCCAGAATCAACTAATGAAAAACTGTTTTTT
TRBV7-9	TRBJ2-1	NA	NA	CASSLALAGKNNEQFF	TGTGCCAGCAGCTTAGCGCTGGCAGGGAAGAACAATGAGCAGTTCTTC
TRBV7-9	TRBJ1-4	NA	NA	CASSFGQIATNEKLFF	TGTGCCAGCAGCTTTGGGCAGATAGCAACTAATGAAAAACTGTTTTTT
TRBV18	TRBJ2-3	NA	NA	CASSPDTSTDTQYF	TGTGCCAGCTCACCGGACACGAGCACAGATACGCAGTATTTT
TRBV5-1	TRBJ2-3	NA	NA	CASSLGQDSDTQYF	TGCGCCAGCAGCTTGGGCCAGGACAGTGATACGCAGTATTTT
TRBV27	TRBJ2-7	TRBD1	NA	CASSRQGLAYEQYF	TGTGCCAGCAGTAGACAGGGTTTGGCCTACGAGCAGTACTTC
TRBV6-6	TRBJ1-6	NA	NA	CASRWGQVDSPLHF	TGTGCCAGCAGGTGGGGACAAGTTGATTCACCCCTCCACTTT
TRBV9	TRBJ2-2	NA	NA	CASSVKGSGELFF	TGTGCCAGCAGCGTCAAGGGGTCCGGGGAGCTGTTTTTT
TRBV7-3	TRBJ1-1	NA	NA	CASSLNRNSEAFF	TGTGCCAGCAGCTTAAACCGGAACTCTGAAGCTTTCTTT
TRBV10-3	TRBJ2-5	NA	NA	CAISEVGRKETQYF	TGTGCCATCAGTGAGGTAGGCAGAAAAGAGACCCAGTACTTC
TRBV5-1	TRBJ2-5	NA	NA	CASSLEGQTQYF	TGCGCCAGCAGCTTGGAAGGCCAGACCCAGTACTTC
TRBV6-5	TRBJ1-5	NA	NA	CASSYSPYSNQPQHF	TGTGCCAGCAGTTACTCGCCGTATAGCAATCAGCCCCAGCATTTT
TRBV6-6	TRBJ1-6	NA	NA	CASRRQAPNSPLHF	TGTGCCAGCAGGAGGCAGGCTCCAAATTCACCCCTCCACTTT
TRBV30	TRBJ2-7	NA	NA	CAWSVMSYEQYF	TGTGCCTGGAGTGTCATGAGCTACGAGCAGTACTTC
TRBV19	TRBJ2-5	NA	NA	CASSPQGGPYQETQYF	TGTGCCAGTAGCCCACAGGGCGGCCCGTACCAAGAGACCCAGTACTTC
TRBV4-1	TRBJ1-3	NA	NA	CASSSLGAIGNTIYF	TGCGCCAGCAGCTCACTGGGGGCTATTGGAAACACCATATATTTT
TRBV18	TRBJ1-1	NA	NA	CASSAVLMNTEAFF	TGTGCCAGCTCAGCTGTGTTGATGAACACTGAAGCTTTCTTT
TRBV30	TRBJ1-5	NA	NA	CAWRQNSNQPQHF	TGTGCCTGGAGACAGAATAGCAATCAGCCCCAGCATTTT
TRBV5-1	TRBJ2-6	NA	few	CASSLDPGANVLTF	TGCGCCAGCAGCTTGGACCCTGGGGCCAACGTCCTGACTTTC
TRBV6-5	TRBJ2-2	NA	NA	CASSYSGNTGELFF	TGTGCCAGCAGTTACTCTGGGAACACCGGGGAGCTGTTTTTT
TRBV4-1	TRBJ2-5	TRBD2	NA	CASSQDGLAGSAGQETQYF	TGCGCCAGCAGCCAAGATGGACTAGCGGGGAGTGCCGGCCAAGAGACCCAGTACTTC
TRBV5-6	TRBJ2-3	TRBD2	NA	CASSPETAGGAQYF	TGTGCCAGCAGCCCCGAAACGGCGGGGGGGGCGCAGTATTTT
TRBV5-8	TRBJ2-1	TRBD1	NA	CASIPRGDSSYNEQFF	TGTGCCAGCATCCCGCGAGGGGACAGCTCCTACAATGAGCAGTTCTTC
TRBV9	TRBJ2-3	TRBD2	NA	CASSVHVAGGTDTQYF	TGTGCCAGCAGCGTACACGTAGCGGGGGGGACAGATACGCAGTATTTT
TRBV4-1	TRBJ1-5	NA	NA	CASSQDQGNNQPQHF	TGCGCCAGCAGCCAAGATCAGGGGAACAATCAGCCCCAGCATTTT
TRBV6-1	TRBJ2-7	NA	NA	CASSEAKWQGSYEQYF	TGTGCCAGCAGTGAAGCGAAGTGGCAGGGAAGCTACGAGCAGTACTTC
TRBV18	TRBJ2-7	NA	NA	CASATQAGVFNEQYF	TGTGCCAGCGCTACCCAGGCAGGGGTATTCAACGAGCAGTACTTC
TRBV29-1	TRBJ2-5	NA	NA	CSVGGETQYF	TGCAGCGTGGGCGGAGAGACCCAGTACTTC
TRBV5-1	TRBJ1-4	TRBD1	NA	CASSLGDRGSEKLFF	TGCGCCAGCAGCTTGGGCGACAGGGGGTCCGAAAAACTGTTTTTT
TRBV5-1	TRBJ2-3	TRBD2	NA	CASSRGLDSGDTQYF	TGCGCCAGCAGCCGGGGACTAGATTCTGGAGATACGCAGTATTTT
TRBV6-6	TRBJ1-4	NA	NA	CASSYVPEYEKLFF	TGTGCCAGCAGTTATGTTCCTGAATATGAAAAACTGTTTTTT
TRBV5-1	TRBJ2-7	NA	once	CASSLDGGRNFYEQYF	TGCGCCAGCAGCTTGGACGGGGGGCGAAATTTCTACGAGCAGTACTTC
TRBV11-1	TRBJ2-7	NA	NA	CASSAGLPTSF	TGTGCCAGCTCCGCCGGACTCCCCACTAGTTTC
TRBV7-8	TRBJ2-5	TRBD2	NA	CASSSRGQRGGETQYF	TGTGCCAGCAGCTCACGGGGCCAGCGGGGGGGAGAGACCCAGTACTTC
TRBV18	TRBJ2-2	TRBD2	NA	CASSPSTSGRNTGELFF	TGTGCCAGCTCACCAAGTACTAGCGGGAGGAACACCGGGGAGCTGTTTTTT
TRBV5-4	TRBJ1-6	NA	NA	CASSFRRGSPSPLHF	TGTGCCAGCAGCTTCCGACGCGGCTCCCCTTCACCCCTCCACTTT
TRBV6-5	TRBJ1-2	TRBD1	NA	CASSPGIGQGYGYTF	TGTGCCAGCAGCCCCGGGATAGGACAGGGCTATGGCTACACCTTC
TRBV27	TRBJ1-1	NA	once	CASSVGGATEAFF	TGTGCCAGCTCAGTTGGGGGGGCAACTGAAGCTTTCTTT
TRBV7-9	TRBJ2-3	NA	NA	CASQGVDTQYF	TGTGCCAGCCAAGGGGTAGATACGCAGTATTTT
TRBV7-6	TRBJ2-5	NA	NA	CASSLARAEYDQETQYF	TGTGCCAGCAGCTTAGCAAGGGCAGAATATGACCAAGAGACCCAGTACTTC
TRBV29-1	TRBJ1-4	TRBD1	NA	CSVAATGGDEKLFF	TGCAGCGTGGCCGCGACAGGGGGCGATGAAAAACTGTTTTTT
TRBV7-9	TRBJ2-5	TRBD1	NA	CASSDSDRGETQYF	TGTGCCAGCAGCGACAGCGACAGGGGTGAGACCCAGTACTTC
TRBV7-9	TRBJ1-4	NA	NA	CASSLGYAGNDEKLFF	TGTGCCAGCAGCTTAGGGTATGCAGGGAATGATGAAAAACTGTTTTTT
TRBV10-3	TRBJ1-1	TRBD1	once	CAISEFRQGRGGGTEAFF	TGTGCCATCAGTGAGTTTCGACAGGGCCGGGGGGGAGGAACTGAAGCTTTCTTT
TRBV19	TRBJ1-2	NA	NA	CASSIQDASNYGYTF	TGTGCCAGTAGTATCCAGGACGCCTCGAACTATGGCTACACCTTC
TRBV14	TRBJ1-2	NA	NA	CASSGAGANYGYTF	TGTGCCAGCAGCGGGGCAGGAGCTAACTATGGCTACACCTTC
TRBV6-6	TRBJ1-3	NA	NA	CASSYEAEGNTIYF	TGTGCCAGCAGTTACGAGGCGGAGGGAAACACCATATATTTT
TRBV5-1	TRBJ1-6	TRBD1	NA	CASSLSQGDSPLHF	TGCGCCAGCAGCTTGTCGCAGGGGGATTCACCCCTCCACTTT
TRBV10-3	TRBJ2-7	NA	once	CAISSVRSYEQYF	TGTGCCATCAGCTCGGTCCGCTCCTACGAGCAGTACTTC
TRBV18	TRBJ1-5	NA	NA	CASSQGYGNQPQHF	TGTGCCAGCTCACAAGGGTATGGCAATCAGCCCCAGCATTTT